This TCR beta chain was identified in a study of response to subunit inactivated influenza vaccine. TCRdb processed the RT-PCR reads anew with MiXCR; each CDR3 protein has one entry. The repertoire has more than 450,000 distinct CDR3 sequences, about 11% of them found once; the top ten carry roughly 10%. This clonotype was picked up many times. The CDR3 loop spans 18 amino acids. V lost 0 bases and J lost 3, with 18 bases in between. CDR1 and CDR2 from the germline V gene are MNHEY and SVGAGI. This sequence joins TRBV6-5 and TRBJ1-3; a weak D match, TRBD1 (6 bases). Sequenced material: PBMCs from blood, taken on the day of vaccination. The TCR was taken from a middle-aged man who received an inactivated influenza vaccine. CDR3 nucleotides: TGTGCCAGCAGTTACTCGTCGAAGCTAGGGGGGCTTGGAAACACCATATATTTT. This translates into CASSYSSKLGGLGNTIYF.